This T cell receptor beta chain is from a study of T cell responses to AZD1222 COVID-19 vaccine. Study findings and constraints: Donors were chiefly white British, with a greater number of females, and clonal diversity was perhaps underestimated. Seropositive status at baseline applied to only six AZD1222 recipients. Across the whole spike, CD4 TCRs peaked at regions 160-218 and 743-854. There were repertoire samples only from the period after the peak T cell response.

A word on this clone: What it binds is not known.

The length of the CDR3 is 16 residues. V lost 7 bases, J lost 4 bases, and 12 bases stayed unmatched. The V gene's germline CDR1 is SGHAT and CDR2 FQNNGV. Clones were sequenced by immunoSEQ multiplex PCR, and TCRdb holds only the in-frame ones, with some missing. The sample holds some 150,000 clones, 90% seen once. This chain uses TRBV11-2 with TRBJ2-1; 8 nucleotides match TRBD2. Sample: peripheral blood, taken on day 0 of AZD1222 vaccination. The TCR sequence derives from an adult in good health. As DNA, the CDR3 is TGTGCCAGCACCTTGGATTCGGGAGGGCGGTACAATGAGCAGTTCTTC. Encoded protein: CASTLDSGGRYNEQFF.